This paragraph covers one T cell receptor (beta chain) sequence. This sample is part of a study of neoadjuvant nivolumab and ipilimumab in lung cancer. CDR3 length: 13 residues. Germline lookup yields CDR1 SGHVS and CDR2 FQNEAQ. V shed 1 base, J shed 4 bases, and the junction held 0 bases outside the gene matches. Method: immunoSEQ multiplex PCR; TCRdb's copy keeps in-frame clones and lacks some. The table shows 25,000 to 35,000 clones, with approximately 90% occurring only once. This TCR derives from an adult with non-small cell lung cancer. The sample was peripheral blood, taken after neoadjuvant nivolumab, alone or with ipilimumab, at or shortly before surgery. V is TRBV7-8 and J is TRBJ1-2; 7 bases are a match to TRBD1. CDR3 coding DNA: TGTGCCAGCAGCTTAGGGGACAGCTATGGCTACACCTTC. It yields the protein CASSLGDSYGYTF.